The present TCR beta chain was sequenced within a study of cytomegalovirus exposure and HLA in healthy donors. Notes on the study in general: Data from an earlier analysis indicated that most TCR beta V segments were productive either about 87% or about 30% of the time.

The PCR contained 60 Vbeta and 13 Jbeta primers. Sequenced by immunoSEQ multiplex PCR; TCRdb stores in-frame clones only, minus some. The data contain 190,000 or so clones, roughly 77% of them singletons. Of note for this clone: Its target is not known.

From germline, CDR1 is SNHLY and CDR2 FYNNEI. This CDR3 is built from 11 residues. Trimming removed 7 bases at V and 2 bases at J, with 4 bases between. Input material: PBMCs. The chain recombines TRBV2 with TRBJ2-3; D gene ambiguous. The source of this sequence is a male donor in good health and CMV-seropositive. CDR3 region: CASTITDTQYF. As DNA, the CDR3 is TGTGCCAGCACTATCACAGATACGCAGTATTTT.